One TCR beta chain is described in this entry. No cognate antigen has been identified for it. Base qualities are not provided; no much larger clone lies one nucleotide away. The data belong to a study of T cell repertoires in cytomegalovirus infection (dated by TCRdb to between 2018 and 2020). Notes on the research overall: Recently identified HLA-C-restricted CMV epitopes, whose presentation resists viral immunomodulation, were targeted by peptide stimulations together with well-studied HLA-B-restricted epitopes. Because public TCR beta signatures pointed to carriage of CMV infection together with the matching HLA type, the HLA type of each donor mattered for the analysis. Study-wide conclusions, independent of this receptor: The ex vivo response was dominated by HLA-C-restricted CMV-specific TCR beta clonotypes, which also provided the single most frequent clonotype in two of eight donors. In both this cohort and an independent cohort of some 350 donors, the cumulative frequency of public TCR beta family members distinguished carriers of CMV infection plus the relevant HLA type.

The sample was run on an Illumina HiSeq 1500. The public reads were reprocessed in TCRdb via fastp at Q25 and MiXCR, keeping in-frame beta chains. Rows matching on CDR3 protein sequence are summarized as one entry with the most common DNA and genes. The sample contains some 590,000 distinct CDR3 sequences, 35% to 50% of them found a single time. The ten largest clones take up roughly 50% of the sample. The cysteine opens and the phenylalanine closes a CDR3 of 16 amino acids. The retained sequence is limited to the CDR3, 48 bases, with the frame set at the first base. Reading the germline V gene (reference sequence) gives CDR1 LNHNV and CDR2 YYDKDF. V gives up 5 bases and J gives up 2 bases, and the segment between their germline ends measures 16 bases. The treatment or condition label, as the study defines it: in vitro stimulation with specific CMV peptide epitopes to enrich CMV-specific T cells.

The sequence is built from TRBV15 and TRBJ1-3; a weak D assignment points to TRBD1 (5 bases agree). This sequence originates from a human donor in good health (CMV status not recorded). Some clones in this sample may be carry-over from other donors' samples. The sample here was cultured PBMCs, taken from culture after CMV antigen stimulation. DNA sequence: TGTGCCACCAGCGACTTTCCAGGGCATGCTGGAAACACCATATATTTT. Its product reads: CATSDFPGHAGNTIYF.